Listed below are T cell receptor beta chains from one sample, sequenced in a study of blood T cell repertoires in COVID-19. Profiling relied on immunoSEQ multiplex PCR, and the TCRdb table lists in-frame clones only, not all of them. The data contain just under 95,000 clones, roughly 80% of them singletons. Source material: peripheral blood. The receptors shown here come from a human donor in a cohort sampled during active COVID-19. Each CDR3 is given with its conserved first and last residue. The D gene is left open where the match is weak. Expanded clones get a size class; other rows say once, few or many, or leave the size out.

-,TRBV30,-,TRBJ1-3,TGTGCCTGGAGTGGCGGGGGAAACACCATATATTTT,CAWSGGGNTIYF
-,TRBV28,-,TRBJ1-5,TGTGCCAGCAGTGGGGCTTCGCAGCCCCAGCATTTT,CASSGASQPQHF
-,TRBV23-1,-,TRBJ1-2,TGCGCCAGCAGCCCTTGGCAGGGCTACACCTTC,CASSPWQGYTF
-,TRBV5-8,-,TRBJ1-4,TGTGCCAGCAGATTCCGGACAGCAAATGAAAAACTGTTTTTT,CASRFRTANEKLFF
once,TRBV5-1,-,TRBJ2-6,TGCGCCAGCGCCACAGGGAGCTCTGGGGCCAACGTCCTGACTTTC,CASATGSSGANVLTF
-,TRBV5-4,TRBD2,TRBJ2-3,TGTGCCAGCAGCCTCAGACTAGCGGGAGGGGCAGATACGCAGTATTTT,CASSLRLAGGADTQYF
-,TRBV2,TRBD1,TRBJ2-7,TGTGCCAGCAAGAAGGACAGGGACTACGAGCAGTACTTC,CASKKDRDYEQYF
-,TRBV7-7,TRBD1,TRBJ2-7,TGTGCCAGCAGCTTAGCGACCGGGACAGGGTTCGAGCAGTACTTC,CASSLATGTGFEQYF
-,TRBV27,-,TRBJ2-3,TGTGCCAGCAGCCGGGACTTTCACTCTAGCACAGATACGCAGTATTTT,CASSRDFHSSTDTQYF
-,TRBV2,TRBD1,TRBJ1-5,TGTGCCAGCAGTGAAAACAGGGGGATGAATCAGCCCCAGCATTTT,CASSENRGMNQPQHF
-,TRBV18,-,TRBJ1-1,TGTGCCAGCTCACCTTCAGGGAGCGGGACTAACACTGAAGCTTTCTTT,CASSPSGSGTNTEAFF
-,TRBV28,-,TRBJ2-7,TGTGCCAGCAGTTTAGGAGGGCAAGCCTACGAGCAGTACTTC,CASSLGGQAYEQYF
-,TRBV7-8,TRBD1,TRBJ2-7,TGTGCCAGCAGCCCGCGGGACAGGGCCTACGAGCAGTACTTC,CASSPRDRAYEQYF
-,TRBV2,-,TRBJ2-7,TGTGCCAGCAGCCAAATCCGAGGGGGAGAGGCCGAGCAGTACTTC,CASSQIRGGEAEQYF
-,TRBV19,-,TRBJ1-5,TGTGCCAGTAGTATCCTACAGGGAATTCAGCCCCAGCATTTT,CASSILQGIQPQHF
few,TRBV7-9,-,TRBJ1-2,TGTGCCAGCAGCCCGACAGACTATGGCTACACCTTC,CASSPTDYGYTF
-,TRBV9,-,TRBJ2-7,TGTGCCAGCAGCCCCAACGGGGTCTACGAGCAGTACTTC,CASSPNGVYEQYF
-,TRBV5-4,TRBD1,TRBJ2-7,TGTGCCAGCAGCCGACAGGGGTCCTCCTACGAGCAGTACTTC,CASSRQGSSYEQYF
-,TRBV27,-,TRBJ1-5,TGTGCCAGCAGTTTATTGGTCGGGGTCCAGCCCCAGCATTTT,CASSLLVGVQPQHF
-,TRBV27,TRBD2,TRBJ2-3,TGTGCCAGCAGCCTAGCGGGTGACACAGATACGCAGTATTTT,CASSLAGDTDTQYF
-,TRBV7-6,TRBD2,TRBJ2-1,TGTGCCAGCAGCTTATCAGGGACTAGCGCAACCAATGAGCAGTTCTTC,CASSLSGTSATNEQFF
-,TRBV11-2,TRBD1,TRBJ1-1,TGTGCCAGCAGACTACAGGGGGGGAACACTGAAGCTTTCTTT,CASRLQGGNTEAFF
-,TRBV11-2,TRBD1,TRBJ2-7,TGTGCCAGCAGCTGGGGACAGAGAGGCTACGAGCAGTACTTC,CASSWGQRGYEQYF
-,TRBV18,TRBD1,TRBJ1-2,TGTGCCAGCTCACCCGGGACAGGGTTTGGGTATGGCTACACCTTC,CASSPGTGFGYGYTF
-,TRBV7-9,-,TRBJ1-2,TGTGCCAGCAGCTCTAGAACCGGGCTCGAGGGAGGCTACACCTTC,CASSSRTGLEGGYTF
-,TRBV5-6,-,TRBJ2-7,TGTGCCAGCAGCTTGTTCACAGTCCACAACGAGCAGTACTTC,CASSLFTVHNEQYF
-,TRBV27,TRBD1,TRBJ1-1,TGTGCCAGCAGTTCCACAGGGGCGGTCATGAACACTGAAGCTTTCTTT,CASSSTGAVMNTEAFF
-,TRBV28,-,TRBJ1-3,TGTGCCAGCAGTTCAACAGGGAGCGGAAACACCATATATTTT,CASSSTGSGNTIYF
once,TRBV2,-,TRBJ1-1,TGTGCCAGCAGTGAATGGAGGACTGAAGCTTTCTTT,CASSEWRTEAFF
-,TRBV27,TRBD2,TRBJ2-1,TGTGCCAGCAGTACATTTAGCGGGAGTGAGCACAATGAGCAGTTCTTC,CASSTFSGSEHNEQFF
-,TRBV10-3,TRBD1,TRBJ1-1,TGTGCCATCAGTGAGTCCCCCAAGGGACAGTGGGCTTTCTTT,CAISESPKGQWAFF
once,TRBV20-1,-,TRBJ2-1,TGCAGCGCCAGGGACAATGAGCAGTTCTTC,CSARDNEQFF
-,TRBV6-5,TRBD1,TRBJ1-4,TGTGCCAGCAGTTACCCCTCGGACAGGGGGTTCAGAAAACTGTTTTTT,CASSYPSDRGFRKLFF
-,TRBV3-1/TRBV3-2,-,TRBJ2-7,TGTGCCAGCAGCCAAGACTTAGACAGACACTACGAGCAGTACTTC,CASSQDLDRHYEQYF
-,TRBV5-1,TRBD2,TRBJ2-7,TGCGCCAGCAGCTTGGCCGGGAGCGGGAGTAGCTCCTACGAGCAGTACTTC,CASSLAGSGSSSYEQYF
-,TRBV6-1,TRBD1,TRBJ1-2,TGTGCCAGCAGTGAAAAAAGGGGGCCCCCTGGCTATGGCTACACCTTC,CASSEKRGPPGYGYTF
-,TRBV4-1,-,TRBJ2-1,TGCGCCAGCAGCCCCCTGAGCTCCTACAATGAGCAGTTCTTC,CASSPLSSYNEQFF
-,TRBV5-1,-,TRBJ2-7,TGCGCCAGCTCACCAGCGGCCGGTTACGAGCAGTACTTC,CASSPAAGYEQYF
-,TRBV11-1,-,TRBJ2-7,TGTGCCAGCAGCCGCGGCTCCTACGAGCAGTACTTC,CASSRGSYEQYF
-,TRBV27,TRBD2,TRBJ2-5,TGTGCCAGCAGTTTCAGGGGACATCCGGGACTAGCGTCACAAGAGACCCAGTACTTC,CASSFRGHPGLASQETQYF
many,TRBV7-9,-,TRBJ1-4,TGTGCCAGCAGCTTTTTAAGGGGCCCTGAAAAACTGTTTTTT,CASSFLRGPEKLFF
-,TRBV7-2,-,TRBJ1-2,TGTGCCAGCAGCCCAGCGGGCAGGGACGGCTACACCTTC,CASSPAGRDGYTF
-,TRBV6-5,-,TRBJ1-2,TGTGCCAGCAGTTATGGACAGTGGAACTATGGCTACACCTTC,CASSYGQWNYGYTF
few,TRBV6-5,-,TRBJ1-2,TGTGCCAGCAGTAGTGGCATCTATGGCTACACCTTC,CASSSGIYGYTF
-,TRBV7-8,TRBD1,TRBJ1-6,TGTGCCAGCAGCTCTCAGACAGGGAAGAATTCACCCCTCCACTTT,CASSSQTGKNSPLHF
-,TRBV19,TRBD2,TRBJ2-7,TGTGCCAGTAGTATGGCCCGGACTAGCGGGGCCGAGCAGTACTTC,CASSMARTSGAEQYF
-,TRBV6-5,TRBD2,TRBJ2-7,TGTGCCAGCGCACTAGCGGGAGAGGGGGAGCAGTACTTC,CASALAGEGEQYF
-,TRBV5-6,TRBD1,TRBJ2-7,TGTGCCAGCAGCCTTGGACAGGGGGCCTACGAGCAGTACTTC,CASSLGQGAYEQYF
-,TRBV24-1,TRBD2,TRBJ2-5,TGTGCCACCAGTGATCCCGGGACTAGCGGGAGGGAGACCCAGTACTTC,CATSDPGTSGRETQYF
once,TRBV21-1,-,TRBJ2-7,TGTGCCAGCAGCCCGAGGCGAGAGCAAGCTCTCGAGCAGTACTTC,CASSPRREQALEQYF
-,TRBV5-1,-,TRBJ2-7,TGCGCCAGCATGATAGGGGAATCCTACGAGCAGTACTTC,CASMIGESYEQYF
-,TRBV24-1,-,TRBJ2-7,TGTGCCACCAGTGACCCAGGGGTAAAAAGCGAGCAGTACTTC,CATSDPGVKSEQYF
-,TRBV18,TRBD1,TRBJ2-7,TGTGCCAGCTCACGGGGACAGGGGATTTACGAGCAGTACTTC,CASSRGQGIYEQYF
-,TRBV6-6,TRBD2,TRBJ2-2,TGTGCCAGCACGGAGCGGGAGGCCGGGGAGCTGTTTTTT,CASTEREAGELFF
-,TRBV6-5,TRBD1,TRBJ1-2,TGTGCCAGCAGTCCGGGACAGACTTCGAAAGGCTACACCTTC,CASSPGQTSKGYTF